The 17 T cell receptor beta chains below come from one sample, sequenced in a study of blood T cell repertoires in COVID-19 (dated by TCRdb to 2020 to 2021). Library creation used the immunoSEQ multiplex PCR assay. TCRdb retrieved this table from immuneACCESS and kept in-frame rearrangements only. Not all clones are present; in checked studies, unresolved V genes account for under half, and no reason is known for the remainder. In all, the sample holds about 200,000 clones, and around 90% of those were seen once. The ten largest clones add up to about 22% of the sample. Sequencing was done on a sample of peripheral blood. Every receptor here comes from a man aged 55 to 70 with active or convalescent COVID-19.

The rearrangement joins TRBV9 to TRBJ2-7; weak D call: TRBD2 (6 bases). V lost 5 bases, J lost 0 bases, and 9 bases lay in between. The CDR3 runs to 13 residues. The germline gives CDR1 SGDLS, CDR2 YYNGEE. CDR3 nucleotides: TGTGCCAGCAGTCGGGAGACCTCCTACGAGCAGTACTTC. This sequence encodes CASSRETSYEQYF.

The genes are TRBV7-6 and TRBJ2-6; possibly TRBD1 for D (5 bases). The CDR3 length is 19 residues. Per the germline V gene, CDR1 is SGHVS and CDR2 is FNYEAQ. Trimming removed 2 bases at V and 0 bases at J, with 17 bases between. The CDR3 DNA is TGTGCCAGCAGCTTAATTAAGTACCAGGGATCCTCTGGGGCCAACGTCCTGACTTTC. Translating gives CASSLIKYQGSSGANVLTF.

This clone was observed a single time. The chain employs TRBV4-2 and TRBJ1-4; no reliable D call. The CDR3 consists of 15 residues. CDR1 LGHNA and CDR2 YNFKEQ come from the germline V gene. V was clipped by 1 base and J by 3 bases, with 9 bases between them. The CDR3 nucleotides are TGTGCCAGCAGCCAAGTGGGCACGGCTAATGAAAAACTGTTTTTT. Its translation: CASSQVGTANEKLFF.

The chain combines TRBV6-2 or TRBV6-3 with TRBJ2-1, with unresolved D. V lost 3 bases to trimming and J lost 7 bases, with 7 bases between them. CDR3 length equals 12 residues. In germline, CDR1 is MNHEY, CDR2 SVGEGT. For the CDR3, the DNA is TGTGCCAGCAGTTATTGGGCGAATGAGCAGTTCTTC. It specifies CASSYWANEQFF.

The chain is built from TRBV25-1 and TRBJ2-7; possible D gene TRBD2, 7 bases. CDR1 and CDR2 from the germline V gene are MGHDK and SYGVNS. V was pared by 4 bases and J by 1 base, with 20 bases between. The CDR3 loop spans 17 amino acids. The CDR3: CASSGGGRQPNSYEQYF. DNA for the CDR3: TGTGCCAGCAGTGGGGGGGGGCGACAGCCAAATTCCTACGAGCAGTACTTC.

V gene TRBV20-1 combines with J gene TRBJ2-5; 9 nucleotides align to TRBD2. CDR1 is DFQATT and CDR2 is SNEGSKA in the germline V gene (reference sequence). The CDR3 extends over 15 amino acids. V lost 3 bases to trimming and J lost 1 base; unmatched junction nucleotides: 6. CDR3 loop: CSASKLRGGQETQYF. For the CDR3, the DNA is TGCAGTGCTAGTAAATTGCGGGGGGGCCAAGAGACCCAGTACTTC.

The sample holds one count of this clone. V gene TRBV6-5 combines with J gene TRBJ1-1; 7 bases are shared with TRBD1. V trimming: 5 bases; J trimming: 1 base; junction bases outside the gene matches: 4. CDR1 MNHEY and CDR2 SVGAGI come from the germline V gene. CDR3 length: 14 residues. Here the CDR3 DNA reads TGTGCCAGCAGTCGCGGGGACAGGAACACTGAAGCTTTCTTT. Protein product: CASSRGDRNTEAFF.

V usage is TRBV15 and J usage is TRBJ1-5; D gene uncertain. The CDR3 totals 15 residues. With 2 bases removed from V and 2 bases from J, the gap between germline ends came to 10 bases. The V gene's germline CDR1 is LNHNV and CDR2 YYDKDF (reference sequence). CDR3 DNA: TGTGCCACCAGCAGACAAGGCGGAGGCAATCAGCCCCAGCATTTT. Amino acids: CATSRQGGGNQPQHF.

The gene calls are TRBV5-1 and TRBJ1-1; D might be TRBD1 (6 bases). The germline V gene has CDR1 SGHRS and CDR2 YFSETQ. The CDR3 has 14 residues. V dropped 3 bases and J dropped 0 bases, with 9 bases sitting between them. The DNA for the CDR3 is TGCGCCAGCAGCTGGGACATTTTGAACACTGAAGCTTTCTTT. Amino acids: CASSWDILNTEAFF.

The CDR3 spells CASSNSGQSPLHF. The CDR3 DNA reads as TGTGCCAGCAGCAATTCAGGGCAATCACCCCTCCACTTT. The rearrangement links TRBV3-1 (or the pseudogene TRBV3-2) to TRBJ1-6; TRBD1 is a possible D gene (5 bases). CDR3 size: 13 residues. Trimming removed 5 bases at V and 10 bases at J, with 12 bases between. The germline V gene encodes CDR1 LGHDT and CDR2 YNNKEL (reference sequence).

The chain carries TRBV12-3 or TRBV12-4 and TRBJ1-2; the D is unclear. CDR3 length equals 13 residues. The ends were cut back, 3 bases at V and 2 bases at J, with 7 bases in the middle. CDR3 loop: CASSLSENYGYTF. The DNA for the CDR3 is TGTGCCAGCAGTTTGAGTGAAAACTATGGCTACACCTTC.

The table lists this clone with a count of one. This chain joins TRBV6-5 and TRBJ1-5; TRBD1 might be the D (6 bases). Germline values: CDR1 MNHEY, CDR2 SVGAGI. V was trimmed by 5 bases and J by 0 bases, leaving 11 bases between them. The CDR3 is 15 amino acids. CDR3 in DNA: TGTGCCAGCAGTCAGGGGCTTAATAGCAATCAGCCCCAGCATTTT. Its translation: CASSQGLNSNQPQHF.

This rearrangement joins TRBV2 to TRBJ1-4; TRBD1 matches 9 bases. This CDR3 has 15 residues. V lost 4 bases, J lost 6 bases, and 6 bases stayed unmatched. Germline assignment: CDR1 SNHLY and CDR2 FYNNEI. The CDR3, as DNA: TGTGCCAGCAGTGGATCCCGGGACAGGGATGAAAAACTGTTTTTT. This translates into CASSGSRDRDEKLFF.

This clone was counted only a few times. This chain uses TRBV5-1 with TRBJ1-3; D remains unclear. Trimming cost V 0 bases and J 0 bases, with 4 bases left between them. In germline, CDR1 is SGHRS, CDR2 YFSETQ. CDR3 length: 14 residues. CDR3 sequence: CASSLGRSGNTIYF. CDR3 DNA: TGCGCCAGCAGCTTGGGTCGCTCTGGAAACACCATATATTTT.

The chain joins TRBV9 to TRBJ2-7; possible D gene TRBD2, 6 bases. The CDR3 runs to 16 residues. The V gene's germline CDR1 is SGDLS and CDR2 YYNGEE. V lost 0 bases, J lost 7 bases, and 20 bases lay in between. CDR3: CASSVASVGLPGEQYF. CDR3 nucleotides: TGTGCCAGCAGCGTAGCTTCCGTAGGACTACCAGGGGAGCAGTACTTC.

CDR3 residues: CASSSRQALETQYF. The CDR3 DNA sequence: TGTGCCAGCAGTTCTCGGCAGGCCCTAGAGACCCAGTACTTC. This chain links TRBV5-4 with TRBJ2-5; D remains unclear. The CDR3 has 14 residues. Germline CDR1 is SGHNT and CDR2 is YYREEE (reference sequence). Trimming shortened V by 5 bases and J by 4 bases, and 15 bases separated the two germline ends. The full variable domain, its missing parts supplied by reference TRBV5-4 and TRBJ2-5, is ETGVTQSPTHLIKTRGQQVTLRCSSQSGHNTVSWYQQALGQGPQFIFQYYREEENGRGNFPPRFSGLQFPNYSSELNVNALELDDSALYLCASSSRQALETQYFGPGTRLLVL.

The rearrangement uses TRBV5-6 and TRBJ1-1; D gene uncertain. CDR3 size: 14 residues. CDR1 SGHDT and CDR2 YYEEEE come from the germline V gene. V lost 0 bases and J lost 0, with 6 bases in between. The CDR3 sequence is CASSLVTMNTEAFF. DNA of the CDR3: TGTGCCAGCAGCTTGGTCACTATGAACACTGAAGCTTTCTTT.